This entry features one T cell receptor (beta chain) sequence. In this sample, this clone turned up many times. The antigen it binds to is not known. The input lacks base qualities; no much larger clone sits a single base away. This record comes from a study of metastatic and nonmetastatic thyroid tumors (TCRdb year 2020). As for the study more broadly: Repertoires from peripheral blood and from tumor or nodule tissue samples of malignant and benign thyroid patients were compared. Results the study describes overall, beyond this receptor: In both blood and tumor samples, TCR beta diversity was reported to be significantly higher in malignant tumors than in benign nodules.

The germline V gene yields MDHEN for CDR1 and SYDVKM for CDR2. V is cut by 8 bases and J by 8 bases, and the space between the germline ends is 15 bases. The CDR3 covers 12 residues, taking in both the cysteine and the phenylalanine. The sequence is cut down to CDR3 DNA, 36 bases in frame from base 1. Before undergoing thyroid surgery, none of the patients had been given any kind of treatment. Using T-cell receptor beta sequencing, the researchers looked back retrospectively at clinical samples from patients, gathered between about 2011 and 2019. Libraries were constructed by PCR. The sample was run on an Illumina HiSeq 4000. High-throughput sequencing was used to profile the CDR3 region of the TCR beta-chain in every patient. The authors' analysis ran thus. Drawing on CDR3 differences between clinicopathological groups, the researchers built a classifier meant to tell apart patients with distant-metastatic papillary thyroid cancer. Repertoire diversity was assessed with the Shannon index, and tumor-blood repertoire similarity with the Morisita-Horn index. In-frame beta chains were kept once TCRdb had trimmed the public reads at Q25 with fastp and called clones with MiXCR. TCRdb assigned the V and J calls; the authors' analysis was not used. The sample includes 80,000 to 85,000 clones, with roughly an eighth observed a single time. Of the sample, approximately 8.8% falls within the top ten clones.

This receptor was taken from a female donor with papillary thyroid cancer or a benign thyroid nodule (not recorded which). Some clones in this sample may be carry-over from other donors' samples. Sequencing used tumor tissue. The chain is assembled from TRBV28 and TRBJ1-1; the D gene assignment is ambiguous. This receptor carries the CDR3 CASYRSLGEAFF. The nucleotides read TGTGCCAGCTATCGGTCGTTGGGCGAAGCTTTCTTT. Reference TRBV28 and TRBJ1-1 proteins supply the regions before and after the CDR3; the full variable domain is: DVKVTQSSRYLVKRTGEKVFLECVQDMDHENMFWYRQDPGLGLRLIYFSYDVKMKEKGDIPEGYSVSREKKERFSLILESASTNQTSMYLCASYRSLGEAFFGQGTRLTVV.